A single sample gave rise to the 16 T cell receptor beta chains below, sequenced in a study of molecular identifiers for immune sequencing clone quantification. TCRdb itself ran the PCR reads through MiXCR, one entry per CDR3 protein. The sample lists 490,000 or so distinct CDR3 sequences, around 23% occurring once. Sequencing input: naive CD8+ T cells from blood, with Jurkat cell RNA spiked in. Specified subset: FACS-sorted CD8+CD4-CCR7+CD45RA+ naive T cells. Receptor source: a human donor in good health. Some libraries in this study had Jurkat cell RNA spiked in.

This clonotype was seen repeatedly, ten times or more. The chain joins TRBV5-1 to TRBJ2-5; D is perhaps TRBD2 (6 bases). This CDR3 region has 15 residues. Germline-derived CDR1 and CDR2 are SGHRS and YFSETQ. Trimming removed 3 bases from V and 5 bases from J, with 17 bases in between. CDR3 in amino acids: CASSSDGGSVETQYF. DNA of the CDR3: TGCGCCAGCAGCTCCGACGGGGGATCTGTGGAGACCCAGTACTTC.

The chain has TRBV7-3 and TRBJ2-1; unclear D gene. Germline V gene sequence: CDR1 SGHTA, CDR2 FQGTGA. This CDR3 region has 15 residues. V was shortened by 2 bases and J by 0 bases, with 8 bases between the two germline ends. The CDR3 DNA reads TGTGCCAGCAGCTTAGGGGTAGGCTCCTACAATGAGCAGTTCTTC. Translating it yields CASSLGVGSYNEQFF. The full variable domain, with the rest looked up from reference TRBV7-3 and TRBJ2-1, is GAGVSQTPSNKVTEKGKYVELRCDPISGHTALYWYRQSLGQGPEFLIYFQGTGAADDSGLPNDRFFAVRPEGSVSTLKIQRTERGDSAVYLCASSLGVGSYNEQFFGPGTRLTVL.

As concerns this clonotype: This may be a read error, as it is one base from a much larger clone. This chain uses TRBV20-1 with TRBJ1-1; D is possibly TRBD1 (5 bases). Germline V gene data show CDR1 as DFQATT and CDR2 as SNEGSKA (reference sequence). This CDR3 contains 15 residues. Deletions cut 0 bases from V and 0 bases from J, with 11 bases between. CDR3 region: CSARDRPGLNTEAFF. In nucleotides, the CDR3 is TGCAGTGCTAGAGATAGGCCGGGGCTGAACACTGAAGCTTTCTTT.

The rearrangement uses TRBV10-3 and TRBJ2-5, with D possibly being TRBD2 (5 bases). CDR1 is ENHRY, CDR2 SYGVKD, per germline. The CDR3 runs 14 residues. The germline V and J ends were trimmed by 4 bases and 2 bases, with 11 bases remaining between them. CDR3 DNA sequence: TGTGCCATCAGTGCGGGATTACCACAAGAGACCCAGTACTTC. Translating gives CAISAGLPQETQYF.

This clonotype was found a few times. The rearrangement uses TRBV20-1 and TRBJ2-1; D remains unclear. Germline CDR1 DFQATT, CDR2 SNEGSKA (reference sequence). The CDR3 covers 15 residues. Trimming left V 1 base short and J 3 bases short, with 13 bases between. The CDR3 reads CSARAANWSYNEQFF. The CDR3 DNA reads TGCAGTGCTAGAGCGGCGAATTGGAGCTACAATGAGCAGTTCTTC.

J is TRBJ2-6 and V is TRBV27, with TRBD1 matching 7 bases. Germline CDR1 and CDR2: MNHEY and SMNVEV (reference sequence). The ends lost 7 bases at V and 4 bases at J; junction bases unmatched: 10. The CDR3 is made up of 16 amino acids. The CDR3 spells CASTRQGLAGANVLTF. In DNA form, the CDR3 reads TGTGCCAGCACCCGACAGGGTCTGGCGGGGGCCAACGTCCTGACTTTC.

The rearrangement uses TRBV7-6 and TRBJ2-7, with 13 nucleotides matching TRBD2. Looked up from germline, CDR1 is SGHVS and CDR2 is FNYEAQ. J was trimmed by 0 bases and V by 8 bases; bases with no gene match: 13. The CDR3 extends over 18 amino acids. CDR3 coding DNA: TGTGCCAGCCGCGGGCCTGGGACTAGCGGGGCCTACTCCTACGAGCAGTACTTC. It encodes CASRGPGTSGAYSYEQYF.

The rearrangement links TRBV19 to TRBJ2-7; D uncertain. CDR3 size: 15 residues. Germline loops: CDR1 LNHDA, CDR2 SQIVND (reference sequence). Trimming removed 6 bases at V and 1 base at J, with 16 bases between. The CDR3 nucleotides are TGTGCCAGTAGATCAAGTTCCGGCGGATCCTACGAGCAGTACTTC. Translating gives CASRSSSGGSYEQYF.

The chain has TRBV28 and TRBJ2-1, with D possibly TRBD2 on 6 matching bases. The germline gives CDR1 MDHEN, CDR2 SYDVKM. The CDR3 contains 16 residues. Deletions cut 2 bases from V and 7 bases from J, with 18 bases between. The DNA for the CDR3 is TGTGCCAGCAGTTTACGGGACTCCGGAATCTGGAATGAGCAGTTCTTC. Protein product: CASSLRDSGIWNEQFF.

This clonotype turned up a few times. V and J are TRBV4-1 and TRBJ2-1; D is uncertain. Germline CDR1 MGHRA, CDR2 YSYEKL. The CDR3 consists of 14 residues. The V and J ends lost 4 bases and 5 bases respectively, with 12 bases between them. In DNA form, the CDR3 reads TGCGCCAGCAGCCCCGGGCCTAGTCACAATGAGCAGTTCTTC. This codes for CASSPGPSHNEQFF.

Turning to this clonotype: A much larger clone is a single base away; this may be a read error. The V and J genes are TRBV21-1 and TRBJ2-2; the table's D gene call, TRBD2, was not cross checked with the DNA. TRBV21-1 corresponds to a pseudogene. The CDR3 runs to 19 residues. Written as DNA, the CDR3 is TGTGCCAGCAGCAAACAAGCTTTTCAAAGCGGAGAATCCACCGGGGAGCCGTTTTTT. Amino acid sequence: CASSKQAFQSGESTGEPFF.

A few counts support this clonotype. The chain uses TRBV2 and TRBJ2-5, with TRBD1 matching 7 bases. Germline-derived CDR1 and CDR2 are SNHLY and FYNNEI. V lost 5 bases, J lost 5 bases, and 11 bases stayed unmatched. This CDR3 is built from 15 residues. The CDR3 DNA reads as TGTGCCAGCAGTAAGACAGGGATTCCGGTCGAGACCCAGTACTTC. Its protein is CASSKTGIPVETQYF.

This clonotype has a count of ten or more. The genes are TRBV6-5 and TRBJ2-7; 7 bases fit TRBD1. Germline CDR1 and CDR2: MNHEY and SVGAGI. The CDR3 is 14 amino acids. V was pared by 6 bases and J by 4 bases, with 9 bases of the junction left unmatched. This CDR3 is CASSWTGEGYEQYF. The CDR3 coding sequence is TGTGCCAGCAGCTGGACAGGAGAGGGTTACGAGCAGTACTTC.

Notes on this clonotype: A much larger clone sits a single nucleotide away, making a read error possible. V and J are TRBV13 and TRBJ2-3; D possibly corresponds to TRBD1 (6 bases). CDR1 is PRHDT, CDR2 FYEKMQ, per germline (reference sequence). The CDR3 extends over 12 amino acids. CDR3 in DNA: TGTGCCAGCAGCGGACAGTCCGGTACGCTGTATTTT. Translation gives CASSGQSGTLYF.

With regard to this clonotype: Mismatch with germline at one junction end may stem from a read error. The CDR3 region has the DNA TGTGCCAGCAGTTACTCGTTCACAAATACGCAGTATTTT. It translates to CASSYSFTNTQYF. V is TRBV6-6 and J is TRBJ2-3; D gene ambiguous. This CDR3 region has 13 residues. CDR1 is MNHNY, CDR2 SVGAGI, per germline (reference sequence).

This clonotype was seen more than once but under ten times. The V call is TRBV5-6, the J call TRBJ2-7; 13 bases are a match to TRBD2. The CDR3 covers 17 residues. CDR1 SGHDT and CDR2 YYEEEE come from the germline V gene. V gave up 4 bases and J gave up 4 bases; unmatched junction bases: 11. DNA of the CDR3: TGTGCCAGCAGCCTAGGGACTAGCGGGAATCCAGGGTACGAGCAGTACTTC. Translating gives CASSLGTSGNPGYEQYF.